Sequencing of this T cell receptor (beta chain) was carried out in a study of identical twins. Notes on this clonotype: Its target is not known.

V shed 5 bases, J shed 2 bases, and the junction held 9 bases outside the gene matches. The germline V gene has CDR1 SEHNR and CDR2 FQNEAQ (reference sequence). The CDR3 is 16 amino acids. Findings and caveats of the study: Excess sharing between twins was weaker in beta out-of-frame sequences. Twins shared out-of-frame alpha sequences with excess low generation probability.

Through template switching, a universal primer site was introduced, and the cDNA contained unique molecular identifiers. TCRdb passed the 5' RACE reads through MiXCR, listing each CDR3 protein once. Of around 1.7 million distinct CDR3 sequences in the sample, around 33% were seen once. This receptor was obtained from a newborn girl in good health. V is TRBV7-9 and J is TRBJ2-1, with TRBD2 identical over 7 bases. Material: cord blood. CDR3 in amino acids: CASSHSGGRTYNEQFF. For the CDR3, the DNA is TGTGCCAGCAGCCACAGTGGCGGGAGAACCTACAATGAGCAGTTCTTC.